The 24 T cell receptor beta chains below all came from one sample that was sequenced in a study of cytomegalovirus exposure and HLA in healthy donors. Primers included in the PCR were 60 Vbeta and 13 Jbeta primers. Produced via immunoSEQ multiplex PCR; TCRdb's table is partial and in-frame only. The sample records about 190,000 clones, roughly 80% being singletons. The sample comprised PBMCs. The receptors stem from a man aged 35 to 55 in good health and CMV-seropositive.

The V gene is TRBV9, the J gene TRBJ1-4; no clear D. The CDR3 loop spans 18 amino acids. Germline V CDR1 and CDR2: SGDLS, YYNGEE. The V and J ends lost 0 bases and 3 bases respectively, with 18 bases between them. This CDR3 is CASSVDDLNGRANEKLFF. As DNA, the CDR3 is TGTGCCAGCAGCGTAGATGATCTTAACGGGAGAGCTAATGAAAAACTGTTTTTT.

The gene calls are TRBV4-3 and TRBJ1-5, with 8 bases aligning to TRBD1. Trimming cost V 3 bases and J 6 bases; bases outside gene matches: 7. Germline-derived CDR1 and CDR2 are LGHNA and YSLEER. There are 15 residues in the CDR3. CDR3 DNA: TGCGCCAGCAGCCAGAACAGGGGGAGGGGTCAGCCCCAGCATTTT. Translation gives CASSQNRGRGQPQHF.

The chain couples TRBV11-2 to TRBJ2-4, with 10 bases lining up with TRBD2. CDR1 is SGHAT, CDR2 FQNNGV, per germline. After removal of 0 bases from V and 5 bases from J, the junction contained 4 bases not matched to a gene. This CDR3 contains 16 residues. This CDR3 is CASSLEAGGYQNIQYF. In nucleotides, the CDR3 is TGTGCCAGCAGCTTAGAAGCGGGGGGGTACCAAAACATTCAGTACTTC. The entire variable domain, with the rest obtained from reference TRBV11-2 and TRBJ2-4, is as follows: EAGVAQSPRYKIIEKRQSVAFWCNPISGHATLYWYQQILGQGPKLLIQFQNNGVVDDSQLPKDRFSAERLKGVDSTLKIQPAKLEDSAVYLCASSLEAGGYQNIQYFGAGTRLSVL.

This clone was detected only a few times. This chain connects TRBV5-4 to TRBJ2-5; 7 nucleotides match TRBD2. The CDR3 is 13 residues long. Per germline, CDR1 SGHNT and CDR2 YYREEE (reference sequence). J gave up 3 bases and V 4 bases, and 3 bases lay outside the gene matches. CDR3 protein: CASSITSEETQYF. The CDR3 DNA reads as TGTGCCAGCAGCATCACTAGCGAAGAGACCCAGTACTTC.

Concerning this clone: The same CDR3 is also encoded by other DNA sequences in this sample. The V and J genes are TRBV15 and TRBJ2-7, with 7 bases identical to TRBD1. The CDR3 extends over 15 amino acids. Unmatched junction bases numbered 11, after V lost 2 bases and J lost 7 bases. From germline, CDR1 is LNHNV and CDR2 YYDKDF (reference sequence). The DNA for the CDR3 is TGTGCCACCAGCAGATCCCGGGACAGTTTCTATGAGCAGTACTTC. Translating it yields CATSRSRDSFYEQYF.

The chain employs TRBV27 and TRBJ2-7, with 8 nucleotides matching TRBD1. In germline, CDR1 is MNHEY, CDR2 SMNVEV (reference sequence). V was pared by 5 bases and J by 5 bases, with 11 bases of the junction left unmatched. CDR3 length: 15 residues. The CDR3 DNA reads TGTGCCAGCAGTGTCGCCCAGGGGGCGCGGGACGAGCAGTACTTC. Amino acid sequence: CASSVAQGARDEQYF.

V is TRBV5-4 and J is TRBJ2-2; 9 positions match TRBD2. The CDR3 length is 16 residues. Germline V gives CDR1 SGHNT, CDR2 YYREEE (reference sequence). J lost 4 bases, V lost 4 bases, and 8 bases had no gene match. The CDR3 loop is CASSHARGGFTGELFF. Here the CDR3 DNA reads TGTGCCAGCAGCCATGCGCGGGGGGGTTTCACCGGGGAGCTGTTTTTT.

The chain is built from TRBV6-5 and TRBJ2-7, with 11 bases lining up with TRBD2. Germline CDR1 MNHEY, CDR2 SVGAGI. V gave up 7 bases and J gave up 3 bases; unmatched junction bases: 5. This CDR3 is built from 14 residues. CDR3 DNA sequence: TGTGCCAGCACCAGGGGGACTAGCGGCTACGAGCAGTACTTC. This encodes CASTRGTSGYEQYF.

Here the CDR3 DNA reads TGTGCCAGCAGTCGACGAGGACAGGAGGGCCGACAGCCCCAGCATTTT. This translates into CASSRRGQEGRQPQHF. The V call is TRBV2, the J call TRBJ1-5; TRBD1 matches at 7 bases. Germline V gives CDR1 SNHLY, CDR2 FYNNEI. The ends lost 5 bases at V and 7 bases at J; junction bases unmatched: 14. CDR3 length: 16 residues.

The chain combines TRBV7-2 with TRBJ2-7; D may be TRBD1 (6 bases). CDR1 is SGHTA, CDR2 FQGNSA, per germline. This CDR3 is 16 amino acids long. Trimming shortened V by 4 bases and J by 2 bases, and 18 bases separated the two germline ends. CDR3 sequence (DNA): TGTGCCAGCAGCTCCCCCCGACAGGAAACGACCTACGAGCAGTACTTC. Protein product: CASSSPRQETTYEQYF.

This rearrangement joins TRBV7-3 to TRBJ1-4; D may be TRBD1 (6 bases). The CDR3 has 16 amino acids. Germline CDR1 SGHTA, CDR2 FQGTGA. Trimming stripped 2 bases from V and 0 bases from J, with 10 bases between. For the CDR3, the DNA is TGTGCCAGCAGCTTACAGGGGAGGGCAACTAATGAAAAACTGTTTTTT. This gives the protein CASSLQGRATNEKLFF. The whole variable domain, filled in from reference TRBV7-3 and TRBJ1-4, reads GAGVSQTPSNKVTEKGKYVELRCDPISGHTALYWYRQSLGQGPEFLIYFQGTGAADDSGLPNDRFFAVRPEGSVSTLKIQRTERGDSAVYLCASSLQGRATNEKLFFGSGTQLSVL.

V gene TRBV5-6 combines with J gene TRBJ2-1, with a possible D match to TRBD2 (7 bases). This CDR3 has 13 residues. Germline V gene lookup returns CDR1 SGHDT and CDR2 YYEEEE. The V gene lost 1 base and the J gene lost 10 bases, with 12 bases spanning the gap. The CDR3 region is CASSLWGGREQFF. CDR3 coding DNA: TGTGCCAGCAGCTTGTGGGGGGGCCGCGAGCAGTTCTTC.

V is TRBV28 and J is TRBJ1-2; possible D gene TRBD1, 5 bases. Germline CDR1 and CDR2: MDHEN and SYDVKM. The ends were cut back, 2 bases at V and 2 bases at J, with 12 bases in the middle. The CDR3 consists of 15 residues. CDR3 bases: TGTGCCAGCAGTTTAGGGGGGTCGGGGAACTATGGCTACACCTTC. Translation gives CASSLGGSGNYGYTF.

The rearrangement uses TRBV7-8 and TRBJ2-3, with D tentatively TRBD1 (6 bases). V lost 1 base to trimming and J lost 0 bases, with 11 bases between them. The CDR3 loop spans 16 amino acids. Germline lookup yields CDR1 SGHVS and CDR2 FQNEAQ. The CDR3 sequence is CASSLEGRGSTDTQYF. Here the CDR3 DNA reads TGTGCCAGCAGCTTAGAAGGCAGGGGAAGCACAGATACGCAGTATTTT.

V gene TRBV2 combines with J gene TRBJ2-3; TRBD2 matches 8 bases. The CDR3 totals 14 residues. The germline CDR1 and CDR2 sequences are SNHLY and FYNNEI. V lost 10 bases, J lost 1 base, and 7 bases stayed unmatched. CDR3 sequence: CATDRGGGTDTQYF. The CDR3 DNA reads TGTGCCACCGACCGGGGGGGCGGCACAGATACGCAGTATTTT. Supplemented by reference TRBV2 and TRBJ2-3, the full variable domain reads EPEVTQTPSHQVTQMGQEVILRCVPISNHLYFYWYRQILGQKVEFLVSFYNNEISEKSEIFDDQFSVERPDGSNFTLKIRSTKLEDSAMYFCATDRGGGTDTQYFGPGTRLTVL.

V usage is TRBV4-3 and J usage is TRBJ1-1; D is possibly TRBD1 (6 bases). CDR1 and CDR2 (germline): LGHNA, YSLEER. The ends were cut back, 4 bases at V and 4 bases at J, with 16 bases in the middle. The CDR3 is 15 residues long. The CDR3, as DNA: TGCGCCAGCAGCCGAGGAACAGGGACGGGCACTGAAGCTTTCTTT. Amino acids: CASSRGTGTGTEAFF.

The rearrangement joins TRBV19 to TRBJ2-7, with a weak D call TRBD1 (6 bases). This CDR3 has 13 residues. Trimming removed 7 bases from V and 7 bases from J, with 17 bases in between. The germline gives CDR1 LNHDA, CDR2 SQIVND (reference sequence). The CDR3 nucleotides read TGTGCCAGTACATCCAGGGGAGCGTTGGAGCAGTACTTC. Its translation: CASTSRGALEQYF.

The chain combines TRBV28 with TRBJ2-5; a weak D match, TRBD1 (5 bases). The CDR3 covers 16 residues. The germline V and J ends were trimmed by 7 bases and 5 bases, with 23 bases remaining between them. The germline V gene has CDR1 MDHEN and CDR2 SYDVKM. The CDR3 nucleotides are TGTGCCAGCACCCCCTTTAGGGGCCCGTCCTCCGAGACCCAGTACTTC. Protein sequence: CASTPFRGPSSETQYF.

The J gene is TRBJ2-3, the V gene TRBV4-3; tentative D call: TRBD2 (7 bases). The CDR3 totals 16 residues. Trimming stripped 2 bases from V and 2 bases from J, with 14 bases between. CDR1 is LGHNA and CDR2 is YSLEER in the germline V gene. Here the CDR3 reads CASSQNPGGLTDTQYF. The CDR3 DNA reads TGCGCCAGCAGCCAAAACCCGGGGGGCCTCACAGATACGCAGTATTTT.

The rearrangement uses TRBV10-3 and TRBJ2-3; TRBD2 is a possible D gene (6 bases). Trimming shortened V by 8 bases and J by 2 bases, and 11 bases separated the two germline ends. The V gene's germline CDR1 is ENHRY and CDR2 SYGVKD. The CDR3 loop spans 13 amino acids. CDR3 DNA: TGTGCCATCGGCGGGGCGAACACAGATACGCAGTATTTT. This codes for CAIGGANTDTQYF.

The chain has TRBV21-1 and TRBJ2-5; whether TRBD1, the table's D call, matches the DNA was not checked. The J call may be mistaken, given a closer DNA end match to TRBJ2-7. TRBV21-1 is annotated as a pseudogene. The CDR3 totals 17 residues. The CDR3 DNA reads TGTGCCAGCAGCAAAGGGAACGGGACAGGGGTGGGCTACGAGCAGTACTTC. It yields the protein CASSKGNGTGVGYEQYF.

J is TRBJ2-7 and V is TRBV7-6; 13 bases agree with TRBD2. Germline V gene data show CDR1 as SGHVS and CDR2 as FNYEAQ. Trimming removed 4 bases from V and 2 bases from J; junction bases left unmatched: 2. This CDR3 region has 15 residues. The DNA of the CDR3 is TGTGCCAGCAGCTCTACTAGCGGGGGGGCCTACGAGCAGTACTTC. Translated: CASSSTSGGAYEQYF.

The gene calls are TRBV4-3 and TRBJ1-4; possibly TRBD1 for D (5 bases). Looked up from germline, CDR1 is LGHNA and CDR2 is YSLEER. V lost 0 bases to trimming and J lost 8 bases, with 13 bases between them. The CDR3 loop spans 15 amino acids. In DNA form, the CDR3 reads TGCGCCAGCAGCCAAGACTCAACAGGCCGGGAAAAACTGTTTTTT. Amino acid sequence: CASSQDSTGREKLFF.

Comment on this clone: The identical CDR3 is also encoded by other nucleotide sequences in the sample. This chain joins TRBV5-1 and TRBJ2-5; D call uncertain. The CDR3 is 12 residues long. Looked up from germline, CDR1 is SGHRS and CDR2 is YFSETQ. V was shortened by 0 bases and J by 4 bases, with 4 bases between the two germline ends. DNA for the CDR3: TGCGCCAGCAGCTTGGCCAGAGAGACCCAGTACTTC. This gives the protein CASSLARETQYF.